The 6 T cell receptor beta chains reported below all come from one sample, sequenced in a study of metastatic and nonmetastatic thyroid tumors. Thyroid surgery was preceded by no treatment in any patient. TCRdb re-called clones from the PCR reads using MiXCR. This table holds under 35,000 clones, 30% found once. Sequenced input: blood. These receptors all stem from a female donor with papillary thyroid cancer or a benign thyroid nodule (not recorded which). Some clones in this sample may be carry-over from other donors' samples.

The chain couples TRBV6-1 to TRBJ2-2, with TRBD1 matching over 10 bases. The germline V gene encodes CDR1 MNHNS and CDR2 SASEGT. After removal of 5 bases from V and 3 bases from J, the junction contained 3 bases not matched to a gene. CDR3 length: 15 amino acids. The CDR3 DNA sequence: TGTGCCAGCAGTTCCGGGACAGGGGACACCGGGGAGCTGTTTTTT. As protein: CASSSGTGDTGELFF.

The gene calls are TRBV19 and TRBJ2-1; 7 bases are a match to TRBD2. CDR1 is LNHDA, CDR2 SQIVND, per germline (reference sequence). V gave up 7 bases and J gave up 2 bases; unmatched junction bases: 8. This CDR3 has 15 residues. In DNA form, the CDR3 reads TGTGCCAGTACCACCCGCGGGAGTACCTACAATGAGCAGTTCTTC. It encodes CASTTRGSTYNEQFF.

This clone is categorized as medium-sized. The gene calls are TRBV6-1 and TRBJ1-4; D is ambiguous. This CDR3 region has 15 residues. Deletions cut 1 base from V and 10 bases from J, with 16 bases between. Per the germline V gene, CDR1 is MNHNS and CDR2 is SASEGT. CDR3: CASSEGVGGVAKLFF. The DNA of the CDR3 is TGTGCCAGCAGTGAAGGGGTTGGCGGGGTGGCAAAACTGTTTTTT.

As for this clone: Mismatch with germline at one junction end may stem from a read error. This chain uses TRBV20-1 with TRBJ2-1; 7 bases fit TRBD1. This CDR3 is 14 amino acids long. Germline loops: CDR1 DFQATT, CDR2 SNEGSKA (reference sequence). The CDR3 is CSASCRGTNNDQFF. Here the CDR3 DNA reads TGCAGTGCTAGCTGCAGGGGGACGAACAATGATCAGTTCTTC.

This clone came up many times. The chain uses TRBV28 and TRBJ1-3, with D uncertain. Trimming removed 2 bases at V and 7 bases at J, with 12 bases between. The CDR3 covers 14 residues. Germline lookup yields CDR1 MDHEN and CDR2 SYDVKM. The CDR3 reads CASSLITGFNTIYF. The CDR3 DNA reads as TGTGCCAGCAGTTTAATCACGGGGTTTAACACCATATATTTT.

In its sample, this clone was seen many times. This rearrangement joins TRBV6-1 to TRBJ1-5, with D tentatively TRBD1 (5 bases). There are 15 residues in the CDR3. CDR1 and CDR2 (germline): MNHNS, SASEGT. The V gene lost 7 bases and the J gene lost 6 bases, with 19 bases spanning the gap. CDR3 amino acids: CASNEGRVGGQPQHF. The CDR3 nucleotides read TGTGCCAGCAACGAAGGAAGGGTGGGGGGTCAGCCCCAGCATTTT.